The source of this T cell receptor (beta chain) is a study of cytomegalovirus exposure and HLA in healthy donors. Study-wide findings and caveats: A missense DCLRE1C variant was associated with V- and J-gene trimming of TCR beta chains in a later analysis, and an independent cohort replicated the association.

As for this clone: Antigen unknown.

60 Vbeta and 13 Jbeta primers were used in PCR. Assay used: immunoSEQ multiplex PCR; TCRdb lists only in-frame clones, some missing. The sample table sets out approximately 190,000 clones. The CDR3 is made up of 20 amino acids. Trimming took 2 bases from V and 0 from J; bases not matched to a gene: 10. CDR1 SGDLS and CDR2 YYNGEE come from the germline V gene. The TCR was taken from a boy between 5 and 17 years old in good health and CMV-seronegative. The sequenced sample consisted of PBMCs. This chain links TRBV9 with TRBJ2-3; 15 bases align to TRBD2. The CDR3 nucleotides are TGTGCCAGCAGCGTTTCAGGGGGGACTAGCGGGGGGACAAGCACAGATACGCAGTATTTT. Translation: CASSVSGGTSGGTSTDTQYF. The complete variable domain, with remaining parts taken from reference TRBV9 and TRBJ2-3, reads DSGVTQTPKHLITATGQRVTLRCSPRSGDLSVYWYQQSLDQGLQFLIQYYNGEERAKGNILERFSAQQFPDLHSELNLSSLELGDSALYFCASSVSGGTSGGTSTDTQYFGPGTRLTVL.